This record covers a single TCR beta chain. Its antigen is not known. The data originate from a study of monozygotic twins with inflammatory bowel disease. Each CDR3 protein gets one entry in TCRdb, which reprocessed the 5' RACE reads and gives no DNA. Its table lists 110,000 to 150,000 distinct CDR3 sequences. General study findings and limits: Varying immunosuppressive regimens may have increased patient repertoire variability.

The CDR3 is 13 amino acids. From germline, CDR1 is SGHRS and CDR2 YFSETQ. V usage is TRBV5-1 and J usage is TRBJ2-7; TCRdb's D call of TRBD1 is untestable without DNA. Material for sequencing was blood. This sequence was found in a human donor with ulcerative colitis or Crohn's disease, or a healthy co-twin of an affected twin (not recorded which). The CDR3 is CASSSGQPTEQYF.